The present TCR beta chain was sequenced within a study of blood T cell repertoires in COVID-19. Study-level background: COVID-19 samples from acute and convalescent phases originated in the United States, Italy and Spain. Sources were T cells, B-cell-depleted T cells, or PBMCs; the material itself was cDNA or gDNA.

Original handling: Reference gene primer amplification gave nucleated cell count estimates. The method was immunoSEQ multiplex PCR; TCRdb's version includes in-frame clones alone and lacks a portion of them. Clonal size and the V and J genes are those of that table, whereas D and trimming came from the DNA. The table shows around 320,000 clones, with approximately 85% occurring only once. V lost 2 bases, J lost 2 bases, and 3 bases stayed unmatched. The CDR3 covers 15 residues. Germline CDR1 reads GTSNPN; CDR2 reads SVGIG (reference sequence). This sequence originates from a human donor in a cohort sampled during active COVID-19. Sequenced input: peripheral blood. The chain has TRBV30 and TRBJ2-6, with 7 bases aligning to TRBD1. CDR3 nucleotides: TGTGCCTGGAGTTCCGGGACAGCTGGGGCCAACGTCCTGACTTTC. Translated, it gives CAWSSGTAGANVLTF.